The rows below give T cell receptor beta chains drawn from one sample of a study of Ad26.COV2.S vaccination and SARS-CoV-2 variants. The table came from immunoSEQ multiplex PCR; TCRdb's copy has only in-frame clones and leaves some out. The sample yields around 140,000 clones, 70% to 90% seen once. The sequencing here drew on peripheral blood, taken after recovery from COVID-19. These receptors came from a human donor who had recovered from COVID-19. CDR3s include the opening cysteine and the closing phenylalanine or tryptophan. A D gene is named only where the DNA matches it firmly. The listing skips clone size in some rows; elsewhere it reads once, few, many or a size class.

DNA: TGTGCCAGCAGTTTTGTAGGTAAAGAGACCCAGTACTTC
CDR3: CASSFVGKETQYF
size: once
V: TRBV12-3/TRBV12-4
J: TRBJ2-5
D: NA
length: 13

DNA: TGTGCCAGTAGCGAGAGGGCAGGGGGAAACTATGGCTACACCTTC
CDR3: CASSERAGGNYGYTF
size: NA
V: TRBV19
J: TRBJ1-2
D: TRBD1
length: 15

DNA: TGTGCTAGTGGCCCCACCCAGGGGGCCCACAATGAGCAGTTCTTC
CDR3: CASGPTQGAHNEQFF
size: NA
V: TRBV12-5
J: TRBJ2-1
D: TRBD1
length: 15

DNA: TGTGCCAGCAATCCCCGTCCGGGACAGTACAATGAGCAGTTCTTC
CDR3: CASNPRPGQYNEQFF
size: NA
V: TRBV27
J: TRBJ2-1
D: TRBD1
length: 15

DNA: TGCGCCAGCAGCGGGGGACTTACCGGGGAGCTGTTTTTT
CDR3: CASSGGLTGELFF
size: few
V: TRBV5-1
J: TRBJ2-2
D: NA
length: 13

DNA: TGTGCCAGCAGCCACACAGGGGCTGGGGCCAACGTCCTGACTTTC
CDR3: CASSHTGAGANVLTF
size: once
V: TRBV5-4
J: TRBJ2-6
D: TRBD1
length: 15

DNA: TGCGCCAGCTCGTCCTCCTACGAGCAGTACTTC
CDR3: CASSSSYEQYF
size: NA
V: TRBV5-1
J: TRBJ2-7
D: NA
length: 11

DNA: TGTGCCAGCAGCCAATCGCTCCCGGCAGGGGATAATGAGCAGTTCTTC
CDR3: CASSQSLPAGDNEQFF
size: NA
V: TRBV16
J: TRBJ2-1
D: NA
length: 16

DNA: TGTGCCAGCAGTCCCCGGGACAGGGGTTACGAGCAGTACTTC
CDR3: CASSPRDRGYEQYF
size: NA
V: TRBV27
J: TRBJ2-7
D: TRBD1
length: 14

DNA: TGTGCCAGCAGCGGTGAAAGCTCCTACGAGCAGTACTTC
CDR3: CASSGESSYEQYF
size: NA
V: TRBV2
J: TRBJ2-7
D: NA
length: 13

DNA: TGTGCCAGCAGCGTGGACAGGGCGGAGACCCAGTACTTC
CDR3: CASSVDRAETQYF
size: NA
V: TRBV7-8
J: TRBJ2-5
D: TRBD1
length: 13

DNA: TGTGCCAGCAGCCGACAGGGGAGCTCCTATAATTCACCCCTCCACTTT
CDR3: CASSRQGSSYNSPLHF
size: NA
V: TRBV7-9
J: TRBJ1-6
D: TRBD1
length: 16

DNA: TGTGCCAGCAGCCTGACAGTATATGAGCAGTTCTTC
CDR3: CASSLTVYEQFF
size: NA
V: TRBV7-8
J: TRBJ2-1
D: NA
length: 12

DNA: TGCGCCAGCAGCTTACAGGGCTCTGGAAACACCATATATTTT
CDR3: CASSLQGSGNTIYF
size: once
V: TRBV5-1
J: TRBJ1-3
D: NA
length: 14

DNA: TGTGCCAGCAACAAAGCGGGGGTGGGCACAGATACGCAGTATTTT
CDR3: CASNKAGVGTDTQYF
size: NA
V: TRBV7-2
J: TRBJ2-3
D: TRBD2
length: 15

DNA: TGTGCCAGCAGCTTGGTGTCAGCGAACACTGAAGCTTTCTTT
CDR3: CASSLVSANTEAFF
size: NA
V: TRBV5-6
J: TRBJ1-1
D: NA
length: 14

DNA: TGCGCCAGCAGCTTGGTGGGGTACACTGAAGCTTTCTTT
CDR3: CASSLVGYTEAFF
size: NA
V: TRBV5-1
J: TRBJ1-1
D: NA
length: 13

DNA: TGCGCCAGCAGGGGACCGCCGTCCTACGAGCAGTACTTC
CDR3: CASRGPPSYEQYF
size: NA
V: TRBV5-1
J: TRBJ2-7
D: NA
length: 13

DNA: TGTGCCAGTCTAGGGCCAGGAGGAAACACCATATATTTT
CDR3: CASLGPGGNTIYF
size: NA
V: TRBV6-5
J: TRBJ1-3
D: NA
length: 13

DNA: TGTGCCAGCAGCCAAGTGGGCGGGGCGGCGGAGACCCAGTACTTC
CDR3: CASSQVGGAAETQYF
size: NA
V: TRBV3-1/TRBV3-2
J: TRBJ2-5
D: NA
length: 15

DNA: TGTGCCAGCAGTGAAGGGATCTCTGGAAACACCATATATTTT
CDR3: CASSEGISGNTIYF
size: NA
V: TRBV6-1
J: TRBJ1-3
D: NA
length: 14

DNA: TGTGCCACCAGCAGAGGGACAGGGTGGGGGACAGATACGCAGTATTTT
CDR3: CATSRGTGWGTDTQYF
size: NA
V: TRBV15
J: TRBJ2-3
D: TRBD1
length: 16

DNA: TGTGCCAGCAGCCTTGGAGAGGGATCGAGTGAGCAGTTCTTC
CDR3: CASSLGEGSSEQFF
size: NA
V: TRBV5-6
J: TRBJ2-1
D: NA
length: 14

DNA: TGTGCCAGCAGGGAACCCAGGGGTATGAACACTGAAGCTTTCTTT
CDR3: CASREPRGMNTEAFF
size: once
V: TRBV6-6
J: TRBJ1-1
D: NA
length: 15

DNA: TGTGCCAGCAGCGAAAAAAGGGGGTACAATCAGCCCCAGCATTTT
CDR3: CASSEKRGYNQPQHF
size: NA
V: TRBV6-2/TRBV6-3
J: TRBJ1-5
D: NA
length: 15

DNA: TGTGCCAGCAGCACCGACGGTGTCTCGGGGACCCAGTACTTC
CDR3: CASSTDGVSGTQYF
size: NA
V: TRBV5-5
J: TRBJ2-5
D: NA
length: 14

DNA: TGCGCCAGCAGCCAACGGATTGGACTGATCACCGGGGAGCTGTTTTTT
CDR3: CASSQRIGLITGELFF
size: once
V: TRBV4-3
J: TRBJ2-2
D: NA
length: 16

DNA: TGTGCCAGCAGCAGGGCGGGATTAGGGGATACGCAGTATTTT
CDR3: CASSRAGLGDTQYF
size: NA
V: TRBV5-8
J: TRBJ2-3
D: NA
length: 14

DNA: TGCAGTGCTAGTGCATGGGGACAGAAAAGCTCCTACGAACAGTACTTC
CDR3: CSASAWGQKSSYEQYF
size: NA
V: TRBV20-1
J: TRBJ2-7
D: TRBD1
length: 16

DNA: TGTGCCAGCTCACCACCTGACAGGGGGATAAGGTATACAGATACGCAGTATTTT
CDR3: CASSPPDRGIRYTDTQYF
size: once
V: TRBV18
J: TRBJ2-3
D: TRBD1
length: 18

DNA: TGTGCCAGCAGTGGCATAGGACTAGCGGGGGGGCAGGGAGATACGCAGTATTTT
CDR3: CASSGIGLAGGQGDTQYF
size: NA
V: TRBV2
J: TRBJ2-3
D: TRBD2
length: 18

DNA: TGTGCCAGCAGCTCCCAACCGGGACGAACCGCCTACGAGCAGTACTTC
CDR3: CASSSQPGRTAYEQYF
size: once
V: TRBV7-2
J: TRBJ2-7
D: NA
length: 16

DNA: TGCGCCAGCAGCCGGGTACCTATAGGGGGGCCTGAAGCTTTCTTT
CDR3: CASSRVPIGGPEAFF
size: NA
V: TRBV4-1
J: TRBJ1-1
D: NA
length: 15

DNA: TGTGCCAGCAGCTTGAAACTAGCATCAGATACGCAGTATTTT
CDR3: CASSLKLASDTQYF
size: NA
V: TRBV5-4
J: TRBJ2-3
D: NA
length: 14

DNA: TGTGCCAGCAGCTTAGAATTTCTAGCGGGGTCGACTGGGGCCAACGTCCTGACTTTC
CDR3: CASSLEFLAGSTGANVLTF
size: NA
V: TRBV7-9
J: TRBJ2-6
D: TRBD2
length: 19

DNA: TGTGCCACCAGCAGAGAGGTAGGCAGCGAGGCGTACGAGCAGTACTTC
CDR3: CATSREVGSEAYEQYF
size: NA
V: TRBV15
J: TRBJ2-7
D: NA
length: 16

DNA: TGTGCCAGTAGCTACAGGGAAGACCACTCTGGGGCCAACGTCCTGACTTTC
CDR3: CASSYREDHSGANVLTF
size: NA
V: TRBV19
J: TRBJ2-6
D: NA
length: 17

DNA: TGCGCCAGCAGCTTGGGGCCGACAGTTCAAGAGACCCAGTACTTC
CDR3: CASSLGPTVQETQYF
size: NA
V: TRBV5-1
J: TRBJ2-5
D: NA
length: 15

DNA: TGTGCCAGCAGTCTCACCGACAGGCAGGGGTACGAGCAGTACTTC
CDR3: CASSLTDRQGYEQYF
size: NA
V: TRBV2
J: TRBJ2-7
D: NA
length: 15

DNA: TGTGCCAGCAGTTACCCGACAGCAACGAACTTC
CDR3: CASSYPTATNF
size: NA
V: TRBV6-2/TRBV6-3
J: TRBJ2-7
D: NA
length: 11

DNA: TGTGCCAGCAGCTTATGGGCGGGGGGCTACGAGCAGTACTTC
CDR3: CASSLWAGGYEQYF
size: NA
V: TRBV5-6
J: TRBJ2-7
D: TRBD2
length: 14

DNA: TGTGCCAGCAGTAACAGCTACAATGAGCAGTTCTTC
CDR3: CASSNSYNEQFF
size: NA
V: TRBV6-5
J: TRBJ2-1
D: NA
length: 12

DNA: TGTGCCAGCAGCTTAGCGGCCGGGAGTACACCCCTCCACTTT
CDR3: CASSLAAGSTPLHF
size: once
V: TRBV7-2
J: TRBJ1-6
D: NA
length: 14

DNA: TGTGCCAGCAGCCAGGTGGACGACAGCTCTGGAAACACCATATATTTT
CDR3: CASSQVDDSSGNTIYF
size: NA
V: TRBV3-1/TRBV3-2
J: TRBJ1-3
D: NA
length: 16

DNA: TGTGCCAGCAGTCCGAGCGACTCCTACGAGCAGTACTTC
CDR3: CASSPSDSYEQYF
size: NA
V: TRBV27
J: TRBJ2-7
D: NA
length: 13

DNA: TGTGCCAGTAGCGGACAGGGCCAGCCCCAGCATTTT
CDR3: CASSGQGQPQHF
size: NA
V: TRBV19
J: TRBJ1-5
D: TRBD1
length: 12

DNA: TGTGCCAGCAGCCTGGGGACAGGGGGTATTTGGACTGAAGCTTTCTTT
CDR3: CASSLGTGGIWTEAFF
size: NA
V: TRBV11-2
J: TRBJ1-1
D: TRBD1
length: 16

DNA: TGTGCCTGGAGAGATCCCGCGGGGGGGGGCACAGATACGCAGTATTTT
CDR3: CAWRDPAGGGTDTQYF
size: NA
V: TRBV30
J: TRBJ2-3
D: TRBD2
length: 16

DNA: TGCGCCAGCAGCCAAGTCTCCGGGATCCTCCCCTATGGCTACACCTTC
CDR3: CASSQVSGILPYGYTF
size: NA
V: TRBV4-3
J: TRBJ1-2
D: NA
length: 16

DNA: TGTGCCAGCAGCGCCGGGGTAGCGGGGGGCCAAGAGACCCAGTACTTC
CDR3: CASSAGVAGGQETQYF
size: once
V: TRBV7-9
J: TRBJ2-5
D: TRBD2
length: 16

DNA: TGTGCCACTCTTAATAACAGGGAGGGCAATCAGCCCCAGCATTTT
CDR3: CATLNNREGNQPQHF
size: NA
V: TRBV28
J: TRBJ1-5
D: NA
length: 15

DNA: TGCGCCAGCAGCCACGGGACTAGAAGGGCTCTTCCTGAGCAGTTCTTC
CDR3: CASSHGTRRALPEQFF
size: NA
V: TRBV4-1
J: TRBJ2-1
D: TRBD2
length: 16

DNA: TGTGCCAGCAGTTACTCGGAAGGGCCCGGCACCGGGGAGCTGTTTTTT
CDR3: CASSYSEGPGTGELFF
size: NA
V: TRBV6-6
J: TRBJ2-2
D: NA
length: 16

DNA: TGTGCCAGCAGTTTAATCGGTCAGGGGGAAGAGACCCAGTACTTC
CDR3: CASSLIGQGEETQYF
size: once
V: TRBV27
J: TRBJ2-5
D: TRBD1
length: 15

DNA: TGTGCCAGCAGTTCAGCCGGGACAGGGACCTATGGCTACACCTTC
CDR3: CASSSAGTGTYGYTF
size: once
V: TRBV6-5
J: TRBJ1-2
D: TRBD1
length: 15

DNA: TGTGCCAGCAGCTTGGCGACAGGGATGAACACTGAAGCTTTCTTT
CDR3: CASSLATGMNTEAFF
size: NA
V: TRBV7-8
J: TRBJ1-1
D: TRBD1
length: 15

DNA: TGTGCCAGCAGTTCCCCAGGGAAACGCTATGGCTACACCTTC
CDR3: CASSSPGKRYGYTF
size: once
V: TRBV28
J: TRBJ1-2
D: NA
length: 14